This TCR beta chain was identified in a study of PD-1 blockade in classical Hodgkin lymphoma. Whole-study results and caveats: Reports described newly diagnosed patients as having lower baseline TCR diversity than healthy donors. Newly diagnosed patients and complete responders had comparable diversity at baseline. Nothing has yet pinned down what causes the repertoire differences, possibly disease activity or prior therapy.

From germline, CDR1 is LGHNA and CDR2 YSLEER. This CDR3 contains 16 residues. The V segment lost 4 bases and the J segment 5 bases; nucleotides outside the gene matches: 13. The table came from immunoSEQ multiplex PCR; TCRdb's copy has only in-frame clones and leaves some out. The sample lists fewer than 50,000 clones, more than 70% occurring once. With respect to this clone: Its antigen remains unidentified.

Time point specified: cycle 4 day 1 (C4D1), after 6 weeks of nivolumab. All patients experienced relapse after autologous stem cell transplantation, and brentuximab vedotin exposure was variable. The patients, who had relapsed/refractory classical Hodgkin lymphoma, achieved best responses of complete response, partial response or progressive disease. The chain employs TRBV4-3 and TRBJ1-1, with 7 bases aligning to TRBD1. Specimen: peripheral blood mononuclear cells (PBMCs), collected before the fourth cycle of nivolumab. The sequence came from a human donor with classical Hodgkin lymphoma. CDR3 sequence: CASSPRSTGATTEAFF. Written as DNA, the CDR3 is TGCGCCAGCAGCCCTAGGAGTACAGGGGCCACGACTGAAGCTTTCTTT.